This record concerns one T cell receptor (beta chain) sequence. Its antigen is not identified. Trimming cost V 2 bases and J 8 bases, with 15 bases left between them. Germline values: CDR1 MNHEY, CDR2 SVGAGI. The CDR3 is made up of 14 amino acids. This record belongs to a study of identical twins. Study-level results: Within cord blood, abundant beta clonotypes carried fewer insertions, but memory repertoires showed no such trend.

One entry per CDR3 protein, called by TCRdb with MiXCR from the 5' RACE reads. The sample yields approximately 530,000 distinct CDR3 sequences, about a fifth seen once. These data were also filed under a second study, of yellow fever vaccine responses in identical twins.

The chain couples TRBV6-5 to TRBJ1-1; D call uncertain. Sequencing was performed on CD4+ T cells sorted from blood. This sequence originates from a woman younger than 30 in good health. The CDR3 sequence is CASSYPPQDVEAFF. CDR3 sequence (DNA): TGTGCCAGCAGTTACCCCCCGCAGGACGTAGAAGCTTTCTTT.